The 11 T cell receptor beta chains presented below share a single source sample, sequenced in a study of shared clonotypes between healthy human individuals. TCRdb keeps only in-frame clones here, not all; method: immunoSEQ multiplex PCR. The data contain around 990,000 clones, approximately 80% of them seen just once; the ten biggest clones take up about 0.89%. Sequencing input: memory CD4+ T cells from PBMCs. The subset was: CD45RA-negative fraction. All receptors come from a man between 18 and 29 years old in good health. Some clones in this sample may be carry-over from other donors' samples.

The chain combines TRBV5-1 with TRBJ2-7; 8 bases match TRBD1. This CDR3 comprises 18 residues. Germline V gives CDR1 SGHRS, CDR2 YFSETQ. Trimming took 0 bases from V and 0 from J; bases not matched to a gene: 11. This CDR3 reads CASSLGPQRDRSSYEQYF. DNA of the CDR3: TGCGCCAGCAGCTTGGGACCACAAAGGGACAGGAGCTCCTACGAGCAGTACTTC.

Worth noting for this clone: Other DNA sequences of this sample code for an identical CDR3. The chain uses TRBV10-3 and TRBJ2-7; no clear D gene. The CDR3 loop spans 12 amino acids. Per germline, CDR1 ENHRY and CDR2 SYGVKD. Between the trimmed V and J ends, which lost 0 bases and 1 base, there was a span of 1 base. CDR3 in amino acids: CAISESSYEQYF. The CDR3 DNA sequence: TGTGCCATCAGTGAGTCTTCCTACGAGCAGTACTTC.

The rearrangement links TRBV28 to TRBJ1-4, with 9 nucleotides matching TRBD1. Germline CDR1 reads MDHEN; CDR2 reads SYDVKM. V trimming: 5 bases; J trimming: 8 bases; junction bases outside the gene matches: 6. The CDR3 is 14 residues long. The CDR3 DNA follows: TGTGCCAGCAGTAGTGGGACAGGGAAAGAAAAACTGTTTTTT. The encoded protein is CASSSGTGKEKLFF. Supplemented by reference TRBV28 and TRBJ1-4, the full variable domain reads DVKVTQSSRYLVKRTGEKVFLECVQDMDHENMFWYRQDPGLGLRLIYFSYDVKMKEKGDIPEGYSVSREKKERFSLILESASTNQTSMYLCASSSGTGKEKLFFGSGTQLSVL.

The V gene is TRBV19, the J gene TRBJ1-5; 10 positions agree with TRBD1. In germline, CDR1 is LNHDA, CDR2 SQIVND (reference sequence). The CDR3 has 16 amino acids. Unmatched junction bases numbered 4, after V lost 0 bases and J lost 5 bases. The CDR3 spells CASSIDRGQGDQPQHF. CDR3 nucleotide sequence: TGTGCCAGTAGTATAGACCGAGGACAGGGGGATCAGCCCCAGCATTTT.

The V gene is TRBV7-7, the J gene TRBJ2-5; D unclear. V was clipped by 5 bases and J by 1 base, with 8 bases between them. The CDR3 loop spans 13 amino acids. The germline V gene encodes CDR1 SSHAT and CDR2 FNYEAQ (reference sequence). CDR3 loop: CASSQLTQETQYF. In DNA form, the CDR3 reads TGTGCCAGCAGCCAACTAACCCAAGAGACCCAGTACTTC.

The chain combines TRBV5-1 with TRBJ2-2, with D maybe TRBD1 (6 bases). Germline CDR1 is SGHRS and CDR2 is YFSETQ. This CDR3 contains 15 residues. V was pared by 2 bases and J by 3 bases, with 11 bases between. The CDR3 loop reads CASSFQGRDTGELFF. CDR3 sequence (DNA): TGCGCCAGCAGCTTCCAGGGGCGAGACACCGGGGAGCTGTTTTTT.

This sequence joins TRBV7-2 and TRBJ2-7; D may be TRBD2 (7 bases). Germline CDR1 reads SGHTA; CDR2 reads FQGNSA. V shed 5 bases and J shed 3 bases, with 14 bases lying between them. This CDR3 is 14 amino acids long. CDR3 nucleotide sequence: TGTGCCAGCAGCCCCCGAGGGGGGGTCTACGAGCAGTACTTC. It translates to CASSPRGGVYEQYF.

V usage is TRBV2 and J usage is TRBJ1-4, with 7 bases lining up with TRBD1. The CDR3 contains 14 residues. Trimming removed 3 bases from V and 3 bases from J; junction bases left unmatched: 1. Germline loops: CDR1 SNHLY, CDR2 FYNNEI. CDR3 sequence (DNA): TGTGCCAGCAGTGAGGACAGGTCTAATGAAAAACTGTTTTTT. This sequence encodes CASSEDRSNEKLFF.

This clone has a handful of counts. The J gene is TRBJ2-7, the V gene TRBV28; TRBD2 might be the D (5 bases). Germline V gene lookup returns CDR1 MDHEN and CDR2 SYDVKM. V was cut by 7 bases and J by 0 bases, with 13 bases left in between. The CDR3 loop spans 14 amino acids. For the CDR3, the DNA is TGTGCCAGCACCCGGGGAATGTTCTCCTACGAGCAGTACTTC. Encoded protein: CASTRGMFSYEQYF.

This clone was found a few times. The same CDR3 is also encoded by other DNA sequences in this sample. The chain has TRBV10-3 and TRBJ2-5, with unresolved D. Germline V gene lookup returns CDR1 ENHRY and CDR2 SYGVKD. The CDR3 is 14 residues long. The ends were cut back, 0 bases at V and 1 base at J, with 6 bases in the middle. CDR3: CAISESGIQETQYF. CDR3 nucleotide sequence: TGTGCCATCAGTGAGTCGGGGATCCAAGAGACCCAGTACTTC.

The chain recombines TRBV6-5 with TRBJ2-1; 9 bases map to TRBD2. V gave up 6 bases and J gave up 6 bases; unmatched junction bases: 6. Germline CDR1 reads MNHEY; CDR2 reads SVGAGI. The CDR3 runs 14 residues. CDR3 bases: TGTGCCAGCAGCCTAGCGGGATGGGGCAATGAGCAGTTCTTC. It translates to CASSLAGWGNEQFF.